The entry below gives a single T cell receptor (beta chain) sequence along with its context. These data belong to a study of OX40 agonist ivuxolimab in advanced cancers. Study in general: The patients got ivuxolimab, which is an agonistic anti-OX40 (CD134) antibody.

Only in-frame clones appear in the TCRdb table, and some are missing; sequencing was by immunoSEQ multiplex PCR. The sample lists fewer than 75,000 clones; more than 85% were seen once. Looked up from germline, CDR1 is SGHNT and CDR2 is YENEEA. This CDR3 is built from 15 residues. The chain uses TRBV11-3 and TRBJ2-5; 10 bases fit TRBD2. Near its end, the DNA agrees better with TRBJ2-7, so the J call may be wrong. The sample here was CD4+ or CD8+ T cells sorted from blood, taken in a trial of the OX40 agonist ivuxolimab. This TCR was recovered from an adult with an advanced solid tumor such as melanoma, head and neck, liver or kidney cancer. Here the CDR3 DNA reads TGTGCCAGCAGCTCAGGGACTAGCGCTCGCGGCGAGCAGTACTTC. It encodes CASSSGTSARGEQYF.